This T cell receptor (beta chain) is drawn from a study of cytomegalovirus exposure and HLA in healthy donors. In the PCR, 60 Vbeta and 13 Jbeta primers were used. Data came from immunoSEQ multiplex PCR; TCRdb stores just in-frame clones and leaves some out. The table lists roughly 100,000 clones, approximately 82% of them singletons. With 6 bases removed from V and 0 bases from J, the gap between germline ends came to 6 bases. This CDR3 is built from 12 residues. Germline CDR1 and CDR2: MNHEY and SMNVEV (reference sequence). Study results and caveats: A later analysis linked a missense DCLRE1C variant to TCR beta V- and J-gene trimming.

In the case of this clone: Its antigen is not known.

The J gene is TRBJ2-7, the V gene TRBV27; D is undetermined. Sequenced input: PBMCs. The clonotype originates from a middle-aged man in good health and CMV-seronegative. The chain's CDR3 is CASRRYSYEQYF. Written as DNA, the CDR3 is TGTGCCAGCAGGCGTTACTCCTACGAGCAGTACTTC.